Below are 2 T cell receptor beta chains sequenced from a single sample in a study of identical twins. One entry per CDR3 protein results from TCRdb running MiXCR on the 5' RACE reads. This sample has about 220,000 distinct CDR3 sequences, with 9.4% found just once. Sample: memory (CD45RO+) T cells sorted from blood. The receptors were sampled from a woman aged 18-29 years in good health.

A few counts support this clonotype. The chain links TRBV27 to TRBJ2-7; the match to TRBD2 covers 10 bases. V lost 3 bases, J lost 0 bases, and 5 bases stayed unmatched. The CDR3 runs to 16 residues. Germline-derived CDR1 and CDR2 are MNHEY and SMNVEV (reference sequence). In DNA form, the CDR3 reads TGTGCCAGCAGTTTCCGCTCTAGCGGGAGCTCCTACGAGCAGTACTTC. Its protein product is CASSFRSSGSSYEQYF.

This clonotype showed up many times. The J gene is TRBJ2-7, the V gene TRBV10-3; TRBD1 might be the D (5 bases). Germline loops: CDR1 ENHRY, CDR2 SYGVKD. The CDR3 consists of 12 residues. Between the trimmed V and J ends, which lost 6 bases and 3 bases, there was a span of 9 bases. Here the CDR3 reads CAIRGPLYEQYF. CDR3 nucleotides: TGTGCCATCAGGGGGCCACTCTACGAGCAGTACTTC.